This is a list of T cell receptor beta chains from one sample in a study of shared clonotypes between healthy human individuals. The repertoire was sequenced with immunoSEQ multiplex PCR; TCRdb's copy has only in-frame clones and lacks some. Here the sample spans under 600,000 clones, about 80% being singletons. What was sequenced was PBMCs. The receptors stem from a woman between 40 and 50 years old in good health. Some clones in this sample may be carry-over from other donors' samples. Both conserved end residues are part of each CDR3. D genes are given only for firm matches. Clone size is not always given. Where it is, it says once, few, many or a class for expanded clones.

v_call,d_call,cdr3_length,clone_size,j_call,cdr3_aa,cdr3_nt
TRBV15,TRBD2,15,.,TRBJ2-5,CATSRGLAGQETQYF,TGTGCCACCAGCAGGGGACTAGCGGGTCAGGAGACCCAGTACTTC
TRBV11-2,TRBD2,19,.,TRBJ2-3,CASSSKGARGRGGTDTQYF,TGTGCCAGCAGCTCAAAGGGTGCGCGCGGGAGGGGAGGCACAGATACGCAGTATTTT
TRBV19,TRBD2,16,.,TRBJ2-2,CASSMQRLAQTGELFF,TGTGCCAGTAGTATGCAGCGACTAGCCCAAACCGGGGAGCTGTTTTTT
TRBV27,.,17,few,TRBJ2-3,CASSPTQWYQSTDTQYF,TGTGCCAGCAGTCCCACTCAGTGGTACCAAAGCACAGATACGCAGTATTTT
TRBV21-1,.,17,.,TRBJ2-3,CASSKAPGQGCTDTQYF,TGTGCCAGCAGCAAAGCACCAGGGCAGGGGTGCACAGATACGCAGTATTTT
TRBV30,.,18,.,TRBJ1-5,CAWSLVGGKALFSQPQHF,TGTGCCTGGAGCCTCGTCGGGGGAAAGGCGTTGTTCAGTCAGCCCCAGCATTTT
TRBV9,.,15,.,TRBJ1-1,CASSPRTDSNTEAFF,TGTGCCAGCAGCCCTCGGACCGACTCTAACACTGAAGCTTTCTTT
TRBV4-3,.,18,.,TRBJ2-5,CASSQDHSSGINAETQYF,TGCGCCAGCAGCCAAGATCATAGTAGCGGAATAAACGCGGAGACCCAGTACTTC
TRBV7-9,TRBD2,16,once,TRBJ2-1,CASSSFSGRAYNEQFF,TGTGCCAGCAGCAGTTTTAGCGGGAGGGCCTACAATGAGCAGTTCTTC
TRBV28,TRBD1,16,.,TRBJ1-5,CASSLWTGTGNQPQHF,TGTGCCAGCAGTTTATGGACCGGGACAGGGAATCAGCCCCAGCATTTT
TRBV18,.,14,.,TRBJ2-2,CASSQPSLGGELFF,TGTGCCAGCTCACAACCCAGTCTAGGCGGGGAGCTGTTTTTT
TRBV4-3,TRBD1,15,.,TRBJ1-4,CASSQDLTGGEKLFF,TGCGCCAGCAGCCAAGATCTTACAGGGGGGGAAAAACTGTTTTTT
TRBV7-9,.,12,.,TRBJ2-5,CASSLRGLLVYF,TGTGCCAGCAGCTTAAGAGGCCTGCTGGTGTACTTC
TRBV28,.,16,.,TRBJ1-5,CASTSSVSGYNQPQHF,TGTGCCAGCACCTCCTCAGTTTCGGGATACAATCAGCCCCAGCATTTT
TRBV19,.,13,.,TRBJ2-7,CASSSGINYEQYF,TGTGCCAGTAGTAGCGGGATTAACTACGAGCAGTACTTC
TRBV7-9,TRBD1,18,.,TRBJ2-6,CASSPNRGTLLGANVLTF,TGTGCCAGCAGCCCAAACAGGGGGACCTTGTTAGGGGCCAACGTCCTGACTTTC
TRBV7-9,.,14,.,TRBJ1-2,CASSLVATNYGYTF,TGTGCCAGCAGCTTAGTAGCTACTAACTATGGCTACACCTTC
TRBV4-3,.,13,.,TRBJ2-5,CASSQEVQETQYF,TGCGCCAGCAGCCAAGAGGTCCAAGAGACCCAGTACTTC
TRBV7-3,.,12,.,TRBJ1-1,CASSRSGEKPFF,TGTGCCAGCAGCCGGTCGGGGGAGAAACCCTTCTTT
TRBV28,TRBD1,18,.,TRBJ1-5,CASSFGQGRLYSNQPQHF,TGTGCCAGCAGTTTTGGACAGGGGCGGCTTTATAGCAATCAGCCCCAGCATTTT
TRBV7-6,TRBD1,14,.,TRBJ1-6,CASSSTGVNSPLHF,TGTGCCAGCAGTTCTACAGGGGTTAATTCACCCCTCCACTTT
TRBV7-9,.,14,.,TRBJ2-7,CASSTGDGSYEQYF,TGTGCCAGCAGCACTGGGGACGGCTCCTACGAGCAGTACTTC
TRBV13,TRBD2,15,.,TRBJ2-3,CASSRSGSRADTQYF,TGTGCCAGCAGCCGGAGCGGGAGTAGGGCAGATACGCAGTATTTT
TRBV1,.,13,.,TRBJ2-3,CTSGGRTKDTQYF,TGCACCAGCGGGGGACGGACTAAAGATACGCAGTATTTT
TRBV15,.,14,.,TRBJ2-7,CATSREGVSYEQYF,TGTGCCACCAGCAGAGAGGGGGTGTCCTACGAGCAGTACTTC
TRBV18,.,14,.,TRBJ1-2,CASSATVGVYGYTF,TGTGCCAGCTCGGCCACGGTAGGAGTCTATGGCTACACCTTC
TRBV5-6,.,15,few,TRBJ2-7,CASSTRGRSSYEQYF,TGTGCCAGCAGCACGCGAGGAAGGAGCTCCTACGAGCAGTACTTC
TRBV27,.,13,once,TRBJ1-2,CASSLNMLSGYTF,TGTGCCAGCAGTTTAAACATGTTGAGCGGCTACACCTTC
TRBV2,.,12,.,TRBJ2-7,CASSVLQGEQYF,TGTGCCAGCAGTGTCCTTCAGGGCGAGCAGTACTTC
TRBV7-2,TRBD2,13,.,TRBJ2-3,CASGVAGVDTQYF,TGTGCCAGCGGAGTAGCGGGAGTCGATACGCAGTATTTT
TRBV29-1,.,15,.,TRBJ1-3,CSVISTGSSGNTIYF,TGCAGCGTTATATCAACAGGCAGCTCTGGAAACACCATATATTTT
TRBV5-1,.,15,.,TRBJ1-6,CASSVGQSYNSPLHF,TGCGCCAGCAGCGTTGGACAGAGCTATAATTCACCCCTCCACTTT
TRBV7-7,.,16,.,TRBJ2-3,CASSLGGSPSTDTQYF,TGTGCCAGCAGCTTAGGGGGTAGCCCGAGCACAGATACGCAGTATTTT
TRBV6-1,.,12,.,TRBJ2-3,CASGSVADTQYF,TGTGCCAGCGGGTCGGTCGCAGATACGCAGTATTTT
TRBV7-2,.,13,.,TRBJ1-5,CASSLKGDQPQHF,TGTGCCAGCAGCCTCAAGGGTGATCAGCCCCAGCATTTT
TRBV5-6,.,14,few,TRBJ2-2,CASSLVGNTGELFF,TGTGCCAGCAGCTTGGTGGGAAACACCGGGGAGCTGTTTTTT
TRBV7-9,TRBD2,16,.,TRBJ2-3,CASSPSWTSGRNTQYF,TGTGCCAGCAGCCCGAGCTGGACTAGCGGGAGAAATACGCAGTATTTT
TRBV4-3,.,17,.,TRBJ2-3,CASSQEVGDSSTDTQYF,TGCGCCAGCAGCCAAGAGGTCGGGGACTCTAGCACAGATACGCAGTATTTT
TRBV14,.,13,.,TRBJ2-5,CASSPTGQETQYF,TGTGCCAGCAGTCCCACAGGGCAAGAGACCCAGTACTTC
TRBV6-1,.,14,.,TRBJ2-2,CASVPGTNTGELFF,TGTGCCAGCGTCCCGGGAACGAACACCGGGGAGCTGTTTTTT
TRBV28,TRBD2,14,.,TRBJ2-5,CASSPGTIKETQYF,TGTGCCAGCAGCCCAGGGACTATCAAAGAGACCCAGTACTTC
TRBV5-1,.,17,.,TRBJ1-1,CASSLIWEGGPDTEAFF,TGCGCCAGCAGCTTGATTTGGGAGGGAGGGCCGGACACTGAAGCTTTCTTT
TRBV4-3,TRBD2,14,.,TRBJ2-7,CASSPGGAGDEQYF,TGCGCCAGCAGCCCCGGGGGGGCAGGGGACGAGCAGTACTTC
TRBV5-1,.,16,.,TRBJ2-2,CASSLDGGANTGELFF,TGCGCCAGCAGCTTGGACGGGGGAGCGAACACCGGGGAGCTGTTTTTT
TRBV11-2,TRBD2,17,.,TRBJ2-2,CASSFSLLAGVTGELFF,TGTGCCAGCAGCTTCTCCTTACTAGCGGGAGTCACCGGGGAGCTGTTTTTT
TRBV4-2,.,16,.,TRBJ2-5,CASSQPGLGGQETQYF,TGTGCCAGCAGCCAACCCGGACTAGGGGGCCAAGAGACCCAGTACTTC
TRBV5-6,TRBD1,15,.,TRBJ2-5,CASSLGTGGGETQYF,TGTGCCAGCAGCTTGGGGACAGGGGGCGGAGAGACCCAGTACTTC
TRBV19,.,14,.,TRBJ1-5,CASSPRGGNQPQHF,TGTGCCAGTAGCCCTCGGGGCGGCAATCAGCCCCAGCATTTT
TRBV19,.,15,.,TRBJ2-2,CASSRYGLNTGELFF,TGTGCCAGTAGCCGTTACGGCCTGAACACCGGGGAGCTGTTTTTT
TRBV5-4,.,14,.,TRBJ2-4,CASRTDRAKNIQYF,TGTGCCAGCAGAACAGACAGGGCCAAAAACATTCAGTACTTC
TRBV20-1,.,10,.,TRBJ2-3,CSAESDTQYF,TGCAGTGCCGAGTCGGATACGCAGTATTTT
TRBV5-8,TRBD1,17,.,TRBJ1-5,CASIQFSGTGVNQPQHF,TGTGCCAGCATCCAATTCTCCGGGACAGGGGTGAATCAGCCCCAGCATTTT